The 32 T cell receptor beta chains below come from one sample, sequenced in a study of immune evolution from preneoplasia to lung adenocarcinoma (dated by TCRdb to the early 2020s). Library prep was done by the immunoSEQ multiplex PCR assay. The clones in this table, taken by TCRdb from immuneACCESS, are in-frame only. Not every clone is retained; where verified, under half of the shortfall comes from an unresolved V gene, and the cause of the rest is unknown. Within this sample are around 3,500 clones, with around four fifths of them counted one time only. The ten largest clones add up to around 12% of the sample. The sample was FFPE adjacent normal lung tissue. These receptors were collected from a person aged 70 to 80 with lung adenocarcinoma.

V gene TRBV5-1 combines with J gene TRBJ1-1, with 9 bases identical to TRBD1. V trimming: 2 bases; J trimming: 1 base; junction bases outside the gene matches: 3. This CDR3 contains 15 residues. Germline V CDR1 and CDR2: SGHRS, YFSETQ. CDR3 in amino acids: CASSLQGAANTEAFF. DNA for the CDR3: TGCGCCAGCAGCTTACAGGGGGCCGCGAACACTGAAGCTTTCTTT.

The V gene is TRBV6-1, the J gene TRBJ2-7; D possibly corresponds to TRBD1 (6 bases). The CDR3 extends over 15 amino acids. Trimming left V 0 bases short and J 2 bases short, with 11 bases between. The germline V gene encodes CDR1 MNHNS and CDR2 SASEGT. The CDR3 protein is CASSEARGGTYEQYF. The CDR3 bases are TGTGCCAGCAGTGAAGCGAGAGGGGGAACCTACGAGCAGTACTTC.

The rearrangement joins TRBV19 to TRBJ1-1; TRBD1 matches at 8 bases. The length of the CDR3 is 13 residues. Looked up from germline, CDR1 is LNHDA and CDR2 is SQIVND (reference sequence). The CDR3 protein is CASRTGQNTEAFF. CDR3 DNA sequence: TGTGCGAGCCGGACAGGGCAGAACACTGAAGCTTTCTTT.

V and J are TRBV28 and TRBJ2-2; D unresolved. The CDR3 sequence is 14 residues long. Germline V gene sequence: CDR1 MDHEN, CDR2 SYDVKM. V lost 1 base and J lost 3, with 6 bases in between. The CDR3, as DNA: TGTGCCAGCAGTTTATTCCGGGACACCGGGGAGCTGTTTTTT. Protein product: CASSLFRDTGELFF.

This clone was observed a handful of times. The J gene is TRBJ1-4, the V gene TRBV11-3; no definite D call. Trimming took 1 base from V and 6 from J, leaving 12 bases between them. This CDR3 region has 15 residues. From germline, CDR1 is SGHNT and CDR2 YENEEA. In nucleotides, the CDR3 is TGTGCCAGCAGCTTAGTCCCGACTGTTTATGAAAAACTGTTTTTT. It translates to CASSLVPTVYEKLFF.

This clone appeared once. This chain connects TRBV5-1 to TRBJ1-5, with 8 bases lining up with TRBD1. This CDR3 is built from 15 residues. J lost 6 bases, V lost 9 bases, and 14 bases had no gene match. Germline V gives CDR1 SGHRS, CDR2 YFSETQ. The CDR3 sequence: CATTLTQGVSQPQHF. The CDR3 DNA follows: TGCGCCACAACCCTCACACAGGGGGTGAGTCAGCCCCAGCATTTT.

This chain links TRBV9 with TRBJ2-3, with 8 nucleotides matching TRBD2. This CDR3 has 16 residues. Germline trimming cut 4 bases from V and 3 bases from J; bases unmatched to any gene: 10. Germline CDR1 and CDR2: SGDLS and YYNGEE. The CDR3 protein is CASSRTGTRRTDTQYF. Here the CDR3 DNA reads TGTGCCAGCAGCCGGACCGGGACTAGACGTACAGATACGCAGTATTTT.

The chain recombines TRBV5-1 with TRBJ2-7; 9 nucleotides match TRBD1. This CDR3 comprises 13 residues. Germline CDR1 reads SGHRS; CDR2 reads YFSETQ. After removal of 6 bases from V and 3 bases from J, the junction contained 4 bases not matched to a gene. DNA of the CDR3: TGCGCCAGCACTATGACAGGGGGCTACGAGCAGTACTTC. The encoded protein is CASTMTGGYEQYF. Full variable domain (remainder filled in from reference TRBV5-1 and TRBJ2-7): KAGVTQTPRYLIKTRGQQVTLSCSPISGHRSVSWYQQTPGQGLQFLFEYFSETQRNKGNFPGRFSGRQFSNSRSEMNVSTLELGDSALYLCASTMTGGYEQYFGPGTRLTVT.

The chain carries TRBV5-5 and TRBJ2-7; a possible D gene is TRBD1 (5 bases). Germline values: CDR1 SGHKS, CDR2 YYEKEE (reference sequence). The V and J ends lost 4 bases and 2 bases respectively, with 13 bases between them. The CDR3 extends over 14 amino acids. CDR3 sequence: CASSPTVVPYEQYF. The CDR3 coding sequence is TGTGCCAGCAGCCCGACAGTAGTTCCCTACGAGCAGTACTTC. Variable domain in full (rest from reference TRBV5-5 and TRBJ2-7): DAGVTQSPTHLIKTRGQQVTLRCSPISGHKSVSWYQQVLGQGPQFIFQYYEKEERGRGNFPDRFSARQFPNYSSELNVNALLLGDSALYLCASSPTVVPYEQYFGPGTRLTVT.

This sequence joins TRBV7-9 and TRBJ2-1, with D possibly TRBD2 on 6 matching bases. V lost 3 bases and J lost 1, with 7 bases in between. CDR1 is SEHNR, CDR2 FQNEAQ, per germline (reference sequence). CDR3 length: 14 amino acids. The CDR3 DNA follows: TGTGCCAGCAGCTTCGCGGGATCCTACAATGAGCAGTTCTTC. Its translation: CASSFAGSYNEQFF.

The chain uses TRBV5-8 and TRBJ2-6; tentatively, D is TRBD1 (5 bases). This CDR3 region has 17 residues. The V and J ends lost 4 bases and 0 bases respectively, with 14 bases between them. Germline V gene lookup returns CDR1 SGHTS and CDR2 YDEGEE. CDR3 sequence: CASSRSTGHSGANVLTF. CDR3 bases: TGTGCCAGCAGCCGGTCAACAGGCCACTCTGGGGCCAACGTCCTGACTTTC.

This clone came up once. The chain joins TRBV10-1 to TRBJ1-5, with TRBD1 matching over 9 bases. V lost 7 bases to trimming and J lost 7 bases; unmatched junction nucleotides: 8. Germline lookup yields CDR1 WNHNN and CDR2 SYGVQD (reference sequence). The CDR3 spans 14 residues. The CDR3 coding sequence is TGCGCCAGCATGAACGGGGACAGGGTACAGCCCCAGCATTTT. This codes for CASMNGDRVQPQHF.

This clone showed up just once. The gene calls are TRBV11-1 and TRBJ2-5, with no clear D. The CDR3 covers 13 residues. V was trimmed by 5 bases and J by 9 bases, leaving 16 bases between them. CDR1 is SGHAT and CDR2 is FQDESV in the germline V gene (reference sequence). CDR3 DNA sequence: TGTGCCAGCAGCCCTGGGCAGGAGCAGGCCCAGTACTTC. This translates into CASSPGQEQAQYF.

The rearrangement joins TRBV18 to TRBJ1-2; a possible D gene is TRBD1 (5 bases). Germline V gene sequence: CDR1 KGHSH, CDR2 LQKENI. This CDR3 is 17 amino acids long. The V and J ends lost 3 bases and 6 bases respectively, with 23 bases between them. The CDR3 DNA is TGTGCCAGCTCACCTAAAGGCCGGGACCTCGGGGATCATGGCTACACCTTC. Amino acid sequence: CASSPKGRDLGDHGYTF.

CDR3 coding DNA: TGCGCCAGCAGCGACGAGGGACTAGCGGCAAACTACGAGCAGTACTTC. Translating it yields CASSDEGLAANYEQYF. The chain is built from TRBV5-1 and TRBJ2-7, with TRBD2 matching over 11 bases. The CDR3 has 16 amino acids. CDR1 and CDR2 (germline): SGHRS, YFSETQ. After removal of 4 bases from V and 3 bases from J, the junction contained 9 bases not matched to a gene.

There are a few counts of this clone. This rearrangement joins TRBV15 to TRBJ1-1; no definite D call. This CDR3 is 12 amino acids long. Per germline, CDR1 LNHNV and CDR2 YYDKDF (reference sequence). Deletions cut 3 bases from V and 8 bases from J, with 10 bases between. This CDR3 reads CATSRTVSEAFF. CDR3 nucleotide sequence: TGTGCCACCAGCAGGACTGTATCCGAAGCTTTCTTT.

This chain joins TRBV7-3 and TRBJ2-6; D is ambiguous. The CDR3 runs 16 residues. Trimming shortened V by 8 bases and J by 3 bases, and 17 bases separated the two germline ends. Germline V gene sequence: CDR1 SGHTA, CDR2 FQGTGA. The CDR3 region has the DNA TGTGCCAGCTCACCTGGACCGAGTTTTGGGGCCAACGTCCTGACTTTC. This gives the protein CASSPGPSFGANVLTF.

The chain carries TRBV28 and TRBJ2-5; 15 bases map to TRBD2. Per germline, CDR1 MDHEN and CDR2 SYDVKM. CDR3 length: 16 residues. Germline trimming cut 2 bases from V and 6 bases from J; bases unmatched to any gene: 4. The CDR3 coding sequence is TGTGCCAGCAGTTTAGGGACTAGCGGGAGGCTGAAGACCCAGTACTTC. Protein product: CASSLGTSGRLKTQYF.

The CDR3 sequence: CASSLGQGFTYEQYF. The CDR3, as DNA: TGTGCCAGCAGTTTAGGCCAGGGTTTCACCTACGAGCAGTACTTC. This sequence joins TRBV27 and TRBJ2-7; tentatively, D is TRBD1 (5 bases). V was cut by 2 bases and J by 2 bases, with 13 bases left in between. The CDR3 is 15 residues long. Germline V gene data show CDR1 as MNHEY and CDR2 as SMNVEV (reference sequence).

DNA for the CDR3: TGTGCCAGCAGTTCGGTGATTAGCAATCAGCCCCAGCATTTT. It codes for CASSSVISNQPQHF. V gene TRBV28 combines with J gene TRBJ1-5; D is ambiguous. There are 14 residues in the CDR3. In germline, CDR1 is MDHEN, CDR2 SYDVKM. V lost 4 bases, J lost 0 bases, and 7 bases lay in between.

This rearrangement joins TRBV7-2 to TRBJ2-7, with 9 bases identical to TRBD1. Trimming cost V 7 bases and J 1 base; bases outside gene matches: 5. Germline V gene lookup returns CDR1 SGHTA and CDR2 FQGNSA. There are 14 residues in the CDR3. CDR3: CASTRDRGSYEQYF. The CDR3 nucleotides are TGTGCCAGCACCCGAGACAGGGGGTCCTACGAGCAGTACTTC.

The chain couples TRBV5-1 to TRBJ2-2; 10 nucleotides align to TRBD1. Germline V gives CDR1 SGHRS, CDR2 YFSETQ. Trimming at V came to 4 bases and at J to 7 bases, leaving 4 bases not matched to a gene. The CDR3 loop spans 14 amino acids. The CDR3 is CASSRDRGGGELFF. The DNA for the CDR3 is TGCGCCAGCAGCCGGGACAGGGGTGGCGGGGAGCTGTTTTTT.

This chain connects TRBV11-2 to TRBJ2-5; TRBD2 agrees at 12 bases. Trimming removed 4 bases from V and 0 bases from J; junction bases left unmatched: 6. Germline V lookup: CDR1 SGHAT, CDR2 FQNNGV. The CDR3 is 17 residues long. CDR3 in DNA: TGTGCCAGCAGCTCTGGGACTAGCGGGTGGTACCAAGAGACCCAGTACTTC. It translates to CASSSGTSGWYQETQYF.

V is TRBV25-1 and J is TRBJ2-3; D possibly corresponds to TRBD1 (6 bases). CDR1 and CDR2 from the germline V gene are MGHDK and SYGVNS. Trimming cost V 7 bases and J 2 bases, with 13 bases left between them. The CDR3 is made up of 14 amino acids. The CDR3 sequence is CASTRGGNTDTQYF. The DNA of the CDR3 is TGTGCCAGCACTCGAGGGGGTAACACAGATACGCAGTATTTT. Full variable domain (missing parts from reference TRBV25-1 and TRBJ2-3): EADIYQTPRYLVIGTGKKITLECSQTMGHDKMYWYQQDPGMELHLIHYSYGVNSTEKGDLSSESTVSRIRTEHFPLTLESARPSHTSQYLCASTRGGNTDTQYFGPGTRLTVL.

The chain uses TRBV6-1 and TRBJ2-5; 9 bases agree with TRBD2. The J segment lost 5 bases and the V segment lost 2 bases, leaving 6 bases of the junction unmatched. Germline values: CDR1 MNHNS, CDR2 SASEGT. This CDR3 is built from 15 residues. The chain's CDR3 is CASSEQRGDRETQYF. For the CDR3, the DNA is TGTGCCAGCAGTGAACAGCGGGGGGATAGGGAGACCCAGTACTTC.

V usage is TRBV11-2 and J usage is TRBJ2-7; maybe TRBD1 (6 bases). V gave up 4 bases and J gave up 4 bases, with 11 bases separating them. The germline gives CDR1 SGHAT, CDR2 FQNNGV. The CDR3 contains 13 residues. CDR3: CASSSLRGYEQYF. CDR3 in DNA: TGTGCCAGCAGCTCACTCAGGGGTTACGAGCAGTACTTC.

The rearrangement uses TRBV5-1 and TRBJ2-1; TRBD2 matches 12 bases. Trimming removed 3 bases from V and 7 bases from J; junction bases left unmatched: 5. CDR3 length: 15 amino acids. Germline CDR1 and CDR2: SGHRS and YFSETQ. DNA for the CDR3: TGCGCCAGCAGCTCCACCGGGACTAGCGGGAATGAGCAGTTCTTC. Translation gives CASSSTGTSGNEQFF.

CDR3 nucleotide sequence: TGTGCCAGCAGCTTGGGGGCGAACACTGAAGCTTTCTTT. Its protein product is CASSLGANTEAFF. The chain combines TRBV11-3 with TRBJ1-1; a weak D match, TRBD1 (6 bases). The CDR3 is 13 amino acids. Germline V CDR1 and CDR2: SGHNT, YENEEA. The V end was cut by 3 bases, the J end by 1 base, with 6 bases between. The full variable domain, completed using reference TRBV11-3 and TRBJ1-1, is EAGVVQSPRYKIIEKKQPVAFWCNPISGHNTLYWYLQNLGQGPELLIRYENEEAVDDSQLPKDRFSAERLKGVDSTLKIQPAELGDSAVYLCASSLGANTEAFFGQGTRLTVV.

To note about this clone: Sequence at one end of the junction differs from germline and may be a read error. The rearrangement links TRBV6-5 to TRBJ1-1; D is uncertain. Germline V gives CDR1 MNHEY, CDR2 SVGAGI. The CDR3 spans 13 residues. This CDR3 reads CASRGLWGTEAFF. CDR3 nucleotide sequence: TGCGCCAGCAGAGGCTTATGGGGCACTGAAGCTTTCTTT.

The rearrangement uses TRBV25-1 and TRBJ2-5; 9 bases match TRBD1. The CDR3 has 15 amino acids. The germline CDR1 and CDR2 sequences are MGHDK and SYGVNS. V lost 8 bases, J lost 6 bases, and 13 bases stayed unmatched. The DNA for the CDR3 is TGTGCCAGCGGCCCGGGACAGGGCTTTTTGAAGACCCAGTACTTC. Translated, it gives CASGPGQGFLKTQYF.

This rearrangement joins TRBV6-5 to TRBJ1-1; a possible D gene is TRBD1 (5 bases). The CDR3 is 13 residues long. In germline, CDR1 is MNHEY, CDR2 SVGAGI. V dropped 0 bases and J dropped 7 bases, with 9 bases sitting between them. This CDR3 is CASSYSTGGEAFF. The CDR3, as DNA: TGTGCCAGCAGTTACTCGACGGGGGGTGAAGCTTTCTTT.

As regards this clone: One junction end disagrees with the germline gene, perhaps due to a read error. The chain joins TRBV2 to TRBJ1-1; no clear D. Germline CDR1 reads SNHLY; CDR2 reads FYNNEI. There are 17 residues in the CDR3. The CDR3 coding sequence is TGTGCCAGCAGTGAAGCGCGGAGAGCGGGGTGGAACACTGAAGCTCTCTTT. Its protein product is CASSEARRAGWNTEALF.